The entry below describes one T cell receptor beta chain. The antigen it recognizes is unknown. The record has no base qualities; no much larger clone is one base away. These data are taken from a study of identical twins (dated by TCRdb to 2015 to 2016). Context from the whole study: To test whether fetal clonotypes persist, the study used deep sequencing on TCR alpha and beta repertoires from monozygotic twins, unrelated adults of various ages, and cord blood. To rule out contamination, replicate twin experiments were performed at different times with different library preparation protocols. The research as a whole found: Compared with coincidental sharing between unrelated individuals, out-of-frame TCR alpha sequences shared between twins showed an excess of sequences with low generation probability. The excess sharing between twins in beta out-of-frame sequences was weaker because fewer shared sequences reduced the signal-to-noise ratio. Recombination models systematically underestimated out-of-frame TCR alpha sharing in monozygotic twins but agreed with sharing between unrelated individuals. Because the same donors could not be followed over many years, the conclusions relied on cross-sectional statistical analysis. Fewer insertions were carried by abundant cord blood beta clonotypes, a similar but weaker trend appeared in young adult naive repertoires, and no such trend appeared in memory repertoires. Zero-insertion analyses could be partly confounded by invariant T cells such as MAIT and iNKT, although diverse VJ usage argued against such confounding for most clonotypes.

Only healthy Caucasian donors were included. Three pairs of female monozygotic twins, all aged about 18 to 30 years, were included in the twin cohort. The RNA used for TCR libraries was isolated from peripheral blood mononuclear cells. Library preparation employed 5' RACE. TCRdb shows the sequencer as Illumina HiSeq 2000. Template switching added a universal primer binding site, and the final cDNA carried a unique molecular identifier that allowed TCR cDNA molecules to be counted accurately. Specific primers in the conserved constant-segment region were used to synthesize first-strand cDNA for the TCR alpha and beta chains. Each cDNA library was double barcoded, with a SMART-Mk sample barcode plus Illumina barcodes, to control for contamination. Two successive PCR steps introduced TruSeq adapter sequences along with Illumina sample barcodes. TCR alpha and beta cDNA libraries were sequenced on the Illumina HiSeq platform with custom primers. In the original analysis: Raw reads were processed with MiGEC to extract unique molecular identifiers, and MiXCR was used to determine CDR3 positions. For each individual, recombination models were inferred using an EM algorithm with the repgenHMM and IGoR tools. The tcR package in R was used for shared clonotype analysis, with sharing normalized by the product of cloneset sizes. Out-of-frame nonproductive sequences were analyzed to study raw recombination free of thymic and clonal selection effects. Through fastp at Q25 and MiXCR, TCRdb rebuilt clones from the public reads, retaining in-frame beta chains. Entries that share a CDR3 protein sequence are merged under the most common genes and DNA. None of the V and J calls come from the authors' own analysis; TCRdb made them. Here the sample has some 630,000 distinct CDR3 sequences; under 8.5% occur a single time. The ten top clones hold 1.6% of the sample.

CDR3 length: 14 amino acids, cysteine to phenylalanine. CDR3 DNA only is kept here, 42 bases in frame from base 1. CDR1 is given as SGHTA and CDR2 as FQGNSA, both from the germline V gene. A distance of 17 bases separates the germline ends of V and J, which lose 5 bases and 6 bases respectively. This sample was shared with a second study, whose subject was yellow fever vaccine responses in identical twins. The second study's paper adds: The authors reported that the T cell response to vaccination in identical twins appeared partly convergent and partly personalized. In identical twins, the study followed T cell clones that responded to the vaccine with precision.

Sequenced input: PBMCs. The receptor was derived from a woman aged 18-29 years in good health. The sequence links TRBV7-2 to TRBJ2-7, and the D gene may be TRBD1, 6 bases matching. The CDR3 reads as follows: CASSRNRDRTEQYF. The sequence in DNA is TGTGCCAGCAGCAGAAACAGGGATCGTACCGAGCAGTACTTC.